This TCR beta chain was identified in a study of shared clonotypes between healthy human individuals. The protocol was immunoSEQ multiplex PCR, while the TCRdb copy is restricted to in-frame clones and leaves out a portion. This table holds some 320,000 clones, 87% found once. The germline V gene encodes CDR1 SGHAT and CDR2 FQNNGV. This CDR3 is built from 12 residues. Trimming stripped 3 bases from V and 8 bases from J, with 7 bases between. A word on this clone: Other DNA sequences in the sample encode the same CDR3.

The sample comprised memory CD8+ T cells sorted from blood. This sample's subset: CD45RO+ cells pooled with CCR7-negative TemRA cells. This rearrangement joins TRBV11-2 to TRBJ2-2; D is unresolved. This clonotype originated in a man between 18 and 29 years old in good health. The CDR3 DNA sequence: TGTGCCAGCAGCTTGGGCACAGGGGAGCTGTTTTTT. It encodes CASSLGTGELFF. Filled out from reference TRBV11-2 and TRBJ2-2, the complete variable domain reads EAGVAQSPRYKIIEKRQSVAFWCNPISGHATLYWYQQILGQGPKLLIQFQNNGVVDDSQLPKDRFSAERLKGVDSTLKIQPAKLEDSAVYLCASSLGTGELFFGEGSRLTVL.